This T cell receptor beta chain was captured by sequencing in a study of shared clonotypes between healthy human individuals. Per germline, CDR1 LNHDA and CDR2 SQIVND (reference sequence). The CDR3 is 18 residues long. The V segment lost 3 bases and the J segment 0 bases; nucleotides outside the gene matches: 9. Sequencing used immunoSEQ multiplex PCR; TCRdb keeps in-frame clones, though not all of them. In the table there are about 2 million clones, approximately 94% of which are singletons. It was CD45RO-negative cells, positively selected for CCR7, that made up naive CD8 cells, with terminally differentiated effector memory CD45RA+ cells excluded.

The receptor was derived from a man between 18 and 29 years old in good health. Sequences were obtained from naive CD8+ T cells sorted from blood. This chain links TRBV19 with TRBJ2-5; 11 bases are shared with TRBD2. DNA of the CDR3: TGTGCCAGTAGTATTAGTCTAGCGGGGGGCCCCTACCAAGAGACCCAGTACTTC. This encodes CASSISLAGGPYQETQYF.